A selection of T cell receptor beta chains follows, all from one sample in a study of tumor-infiltrating lymphocytes in primary liver carcinoma. One entry per CDR3 protein results from TCRdb running MiXCR on the multiplex PCR reads. The table lists fewer than 250,000 distinct CDR3 sequences, roughly two thirds of them singletons, with 7% to 8.5% in the top ten. Input material: peripheral blood. All receptors derive from a woman aged 60 to 75 with primary liver carcinoma and hepatitis B virus infection. Both conserved end residues are part of each CDR3. The order of the fields is D gene, clone size, V gene, J gene, CDR3 DNA, CDR3 protein. A D gene is named only where the DNA matches it firmly. A clone size is listed for some rows: how often the clone was seen (once, few, many), or a class if it is expanded.

D gene: NA; clone size: many; V gene: TRBV6-5; J gene: TRBJ2-1; CDR3 DNA: TGTGCCAGCAGTTACGGGGGAATGGTGAATGAGCAGTTCTTC; CDR3 protein: CASSYGGMVNEQFF
D gene: TRBD2; clone size: NA; V gene: TRBV4-2; J gene: TRBJ2-3; CDR3 DNA: TGTGCCAGCAGCCATCCTCTAGCGGGAGATGGAGATACGCAGTATTTT; CDR3 protein: CASSHPLAGDGDTQYF
D gene: NA; clone size: many; V gene: TRBV29-1; J gene: TRBJ2-7; CDR3 DNA: TGCAGCGTTGTCAGGGGGGTCTACGAGCAGTACTTC; CDR3 protein: CSVVRGVYEQYF
D gene: TRBD2; clone size: NA; V gene: TRBV6-1; J gene: TRBJ2-1; CDR3 DNA: TGTGCCAGCAGTGAAGAACCGGGAGGATACAATGAGCAGTTTTTC; CDR3 protein: CASSEEPGGYNEQFF
D gene: NA; clone size: NA; V gene: TRBV6-5; J gene: TRBJ1-2; CDR3 DNA: TGTGCCAGCAGTTCCAAGATGGGGTCGGCCTATAGCTACACCTTC; CDR3 protein: CASSSKMGSAYSYTF
D gene: TRBD1; clone size: many; V gene: TRBV6-5; J gene: TRBJ1-1; CDR3 DNA: TGTGCCAGCAGCCGACTGACAGGGATGTCGGAAGCTTTCTTT; CDR3 protein: CASSRLTGMSEAFF
D gene: TRBD1; clone size: NA; V gene: TRBV5-4; J gene: TRBJ2-2; CDR3 DNA: TGTGCCAGCAGCTCTAGGACAGGAAGAAACACCGGGGAGCTGCTTTTT; CDR3 protein: CASSSRTGRNTGELLF
D gene: NA; clone size: NA; V gene: TRBV5-6; J gene: TRBJ1-2; CDR3 DNA: TGTGCCAGCAGCCCACATGGCCACTATGGCTACACCTTC; CDR3 protein: CASSPHGHYGYTF
D gene: TRBD1; clone size: NA; V gene: TRBV28; J gene: TRBJ1-6; CDR3 DNA: TGTGCCAGCAGAGGAACAGGGGGGGATAATTCACCCCTCCACTTT; CDR3 protein: CASRGTGGDNSPLHF
D gene: NA; clone size: NA; V gene: TRBV11-2; J gene: TRBJ2-7; CDR3 DNA: TGTGCCAGCAGCCGGCTAACACAGGGTGAGCTCTACGAGCAGTACTTC; CDR3 protein: CASSRLTQGELYEQYF
D gene: NA; clone size: once; V gene: TRBV7-9; J gene: TRBJ2-4; CDR3 DNA: TGTGCCAGCAGCTTAGCGTACCAGGGAGTCGCCAATAACATTCAGTACTTC; CDR3 protein: CASSLAYQGVANNIQYF
D gene: TRBD1; clone size: many; V gene: TRBV29-1; J gene: TRBJ2-7; CDR3 DNA: TGCAGCGTTGGGGACAGGGGTGGGTACGAGCAGTACTTC; CDR3 protein: CSVGDRGGYEQYF
D gene: NA; clone size: NA; V gene: TRBV12-3/TRBV12-4; J gene: TRBJ1-4; CDR3 DNA: TGTGCCAGCAGTACCTCCGGGACAGAAAAACTGTTTTTT; CDR3 protein: CASSTSGTEKLFF